Below, one T cell receptor (beta chain) is given with its context. Data came from immunoSEQ multiplex PCR; TCRdb stores just in-frame clones and leaves some out. Of roughly 170,000 clones in the sample, roughly 80% were seen once. This sample is drawn from a study of blood T cell repertoires in COVID-19. Study context: Collection of acute and convalescent COVID-19 samples took place in the United States, Italy and Spain. The analysed material was cDNA or gDNA that came from T cells, B-cell-depleted T cells, or PBMCs.

This CDR3 contains 15 residues. The ends lost 1 base at V and 7 bases at J; junction bases unmatched: 8. Germline CDR1 ENHRY, CDR2 SYGVKD. Living in 25 or so US areas, the participants were between roughly 18 and 89 years of age. Material: PBMCs or T cells enriched from blood (not recorded which). The chain joins TRBV10-3 to TRBJ1-1, with 8 bases that match TRBD1. The TCR comes from a woman in her forties or fifties who had recovered from COVID-19. CDR3 DNA: TGTGCCATCAGTGAGTTGGACAGGGAGGGGGGTGAAGCTTTCTTT. Its translation is CAISELDREGGEAFF.